The T cell receptor (beta chain) described here comes from a study of CD8 T cells in ankylosing spondylitis. This clonotype was counted ten times or more. Its antigen is currently unknown. Study results and limitations: Significant enrichment of disease-linked clones was reported in matched ankylosing spondylitis synovial fluid. Earlier studies detected some motif variants in reactive arthritis synovial fluid and blood. Ankylosing spondylitis blood seemed to carry a telltale TCR beta motif made of roughly 8 highly homologous variants. The disease-linked clones had a CD8+ phenotype and low blood frequencies.

The CDR3 has 15 amino acids. V lost 7 bases and J lost 2, with 14 bases in between. Quantitative 5'-RACE with molecular barcodes produced the TCR beta libraries. Each CDR3 protein gets one entry after TCRdb re-called the 5' RACE reads with MiXCR. The data show about 210,000 distinct CDR3 sequences, about 7% seen once. The origin of this receptor is a male donor with ankylosing spondylitis. The specimen was blood, either unsorted or a sorted T cell fraction (not recorded which). The rearrangement joins TRBV12-3 or TRBV12-4 to TRBJ2-2; D remains unclear. The CDR3 here is CASTPGLGNTGELFF. CDR3 in DNA: TGTGCCAGCACACCCGGGCTAGGCAACACCGGGGAGCTGTTTTTT.